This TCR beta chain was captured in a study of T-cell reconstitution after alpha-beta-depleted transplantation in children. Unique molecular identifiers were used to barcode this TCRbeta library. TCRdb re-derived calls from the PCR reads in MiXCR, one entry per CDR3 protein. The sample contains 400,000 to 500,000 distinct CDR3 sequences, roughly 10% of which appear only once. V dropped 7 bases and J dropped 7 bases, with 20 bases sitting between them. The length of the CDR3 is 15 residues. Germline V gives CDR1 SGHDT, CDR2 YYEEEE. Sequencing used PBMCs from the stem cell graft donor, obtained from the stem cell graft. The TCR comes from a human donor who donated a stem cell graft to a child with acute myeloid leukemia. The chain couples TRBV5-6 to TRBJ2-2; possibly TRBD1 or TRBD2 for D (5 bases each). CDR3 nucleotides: TGTGCCAGCTCCCCTCTACGAGGGGAACTCGGGGAGCTGTTTTTT. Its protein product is CASSPLRGELGELFF.